Sequencing of this T cell receptor beta chain was carried out in a study of cytotoxic CD8 clonotypes in ibrutinib-treated CLL. About the study: After median roughly 68 months, roughly 15 stayed in remission, about twelve progressed; responses roughly 24 partial, 2 complete. Overall study findings and caveats: Patients showed higher baseline clonality than age-matched healthy donors, and it tracked circulating CD8+ T-cell counts. Clonality rose at ibrutinib response, held steady in sustained remission, and fell toward baseline at progression.

The germline CDR1 and CDR2 sequences are SGDLS and YYNGEE. The length of the CDR3 is 14 residues. V was clipped by 3 bases and J by 6 bases, with 12 bases between them. Method: immunoSEQ multiplex PCR; TCRdb's copy keeps in-frame clones and lacks some. The repertoire holds roughly 180,000 clones, with about four fifths as singletons. Comments on this clone: Antigen specificity is unknown.

Sequencing used PBMCs, obtained after 24 months of ibrutinib treatment. The chain links TRBV9 to TRBJ2-2; possibly TRBD2 for D (6 bases). The TCR sequence derives from a human donor with chronic lymphocytic leukemia. For the CDR3, the DNA is TGTGCCAGCAGCGCCCGCGGGGTCTCCGGGGAGCTGTTTTTT. Residues: CASSARGVSGELFF.